Following are 13 T cell receptor beta chains from one sample sequenced in a study of CD8+CD57+ T cells in acquired aplastic anemia. For CDR3 and TCR beta VDJ profiling, genomic DNA was the template used. TCRdb independently ran MiXCR on the reads; one entry per CDR3 protein. The data show 150,000 to 200,000 distinct CDR3 sequences, around half seen once. Whoever was chosen for sequencing had shown CD8+CD57+ cell expansion by flow cytometry. Input material: sorted CD4+, CD8+, or CD8+CD57+ T cells (not recorded which) from PBMCs. The receptors stem from a human donor with aplastic anemia.

This clonotype was counted at least ten times. The chain recombines TRBV7-2 with TRBJ2-5, with D possibly being TRBD2 (5 bases). V gave up 1 base and J gave up 5 bases, with 11 bases separating them. Germline values: CDR1 SGHTA, CDR2 FQGNSA. This CDR3 spans 14 amino acids. In DNA, the CDR3 is TGTGCCAGCAGCTTAGTTATACGAGGGGAGACCCAGTACTTC. Protein sequence: CASSLVIRGETQYF.

A word on this clonotype: Given a much more abundant clone one base away, this may be a read error. J is TRBJ2-1 and V is TRBV5-6; 8 positions agree with TRBD1. The CDR3 spans 14 residues. Germline V gene data show CDR1 as SGHDT and CDR2 as YYEEEE. In DNA form, the CDR3 reads TGTGCCAGCAGTGGGCAGGGGGCTTTGGGTGAGCAGCTCTTC. Translated, it gives CASSGQGALGEQLF.

This clonotype has at least ten counts. The chain combines TRBV5-5 with TRBJ2-7; D unclear. Germline V gene lookup returns CDR1 SGHKS and CDR2 YYEKEE (reference sequence). The CDR3 has 14 amino acids. The V and J ends lost 3 bases and 3 bases respectively, with 13 bases between them. CDR3 sequence: CASSYQGIGYEQYF. The CDR3 nucleotides are TGTGCCAGCAGCTACCAAGGGATAGGCTACGAGCAGTACTTC.

This clonotype has only a few counts. V and J are TRBV28 and TRBJ1-5; the D gene is possibly TRBD1 (6 bases). This CDR3 has 15 amino acids. Per germline, CDR1 MDHEN and CDR2 SYDVKM. V was cut by 1 base and J by 7 bases, with 14 bases left in between. The chain's CDR3 is CASSLFQGQEQPQHF. CDR3 sequence (DNA): TGTGCCAGCAGTTTATTTCAGGGGCAGGAGCAGCCCCAGCATTTT.

A note on this clonotype: A much larger clone differs by one base, so this may be a read error. CDR3 DNA sequence: TGTGCCAGCAGTTTCGGGAGGGCGCCGGAAGCTTTCTTT. Its protein is CASSFGRAPEAFF. V usage is TRBV7-2 and J usage is TRBJ1-1; unclear D gene. This CDR3 has 13 residues. The germline CDR1 and CDR2 sequences are SGHTA and FQGNSA. V was pared by 6 bases and J by 8 bases, with 16 bases between.

This clonotype occurred many times. The chain joins TRBV20-1 to TRBJ2-2, with a possible D match to TRBD2 (5 bases). Looked up from germline, CDR1 is DFQATT and CDR2 is SNEGSKA (reference sequence). V lost 6 bases and J lost 0, with 17 bases in between. The CDR3 sequence is 16 residues long. As DNA, the CDR3 is TGCAGTGCCCCAAACCGGCGGGCTTCGAACACCGGGGAGCTGTTTTTT. Its translation is CSAPNRRASNTGELFF.

This clonotype came up a few times. Here the CDR3 reads CASSFGPYEQYF. The CDR3 region has the DNA TGTGCCAGCAGCTTTGGGCCTTACGAGCAGTACTTC. The V gene is TRBV7-9, the J gene TRBJ2-7; D not resolved. CDR1 is SEHNR, CDR2 FQNEAQ, per germline (reference sequence). V was shortened by 3 bases and J by 4 bases, with 7 bases between the two germline ends. This CDR3 region has 12 residues.

This sequence joins TRBV7-6 and TRBJ1-2; D gene ambiguous. Per the germline V gene, CDR1 is SGHVS and CDR2 is FNYEAQ. The CDR3 sequence is 14 residues long. The V end lost 5 bases, the J end lost 5 bases, and 15 bases lay between the germline ends. CDR3 sequence reads: CASSPLQAGYGYTF. CDR3 sequence (DNA): TGTGCCAGCAGCCCTCTACAAGCTGGGTATGGCTACACCTTC.

This clonotype appeared many times. The chain has TRBV2 and TRBJ1-1, with D perhaps matching TRBD1 (6 bases). The CDR3 extends over 13 amino acids. Trimming left V 6 bases short and J 3 bases short, with 11 bases between. Germline V gene data show CDR1 as SNHLY and CDR2 as FYNNEI. The CDR3 DNA sequence: TGTGCCAGCAGGCCGGACAGACACACTGAAGCTTTCTTT. This encodes CASRPDRHTEAFF. Filled out from reference TRBV2 and TRBJ1-1, the complete variable domain reads EPEVTQTPSHQVTQMGQEVILRCVPISNHLYFYWYRQILGQKVEFLVSFYNNEISEKSEIFDDQFSVERPDGSNFTLKIRSTKLEDSAMYFCASRPDRHTEAFFGQGTRLTVV.

The chain combines TRBV15 with TRBJ2-7; D unclear. This CDR3 is 15 amino acids long. Per germline, CDR1 LNHNV and CDR2 YYDKDF (reference sequence). The V end was cut by 4 bases, the J end by 0 bases, with 13 bases between. CDR3 DNA sequence: TGTGCCACCAGCACGACCAGGCTTAACTCCTACGAGCAGTACTTC. This codes for CATSTTRLNSYEQYF.

This clonotype was picked up many times. The genes are TRBV5-1 and TRBJ1-1; tentative D call: TRBD1 (6 bases). The CDR3 is 14 amino acids. Germline values: CDR1 SGHRS, CDR2 YFSETQ. Trimming pared 2 bases from V and 0 bases from J, leaving 8 bases between. The CDR3 loop reads CASSFGDMNTEAFF. The DNA of the CDR3 is TGCGCCAGCAGCTTCGGGGACATGAACACTGAAGCTTTCTTT.

This clonotype was counted ten times or more. This chain links TRBV10-3 with TRBJ2-7, with 13 nucleotides matching TRBD2. The germline V gene has CDR1 ENHRY and CDR2 SYGVKD. The V segment lost 10 bases and the J segment 2 bases; nucleotides outside the gene matches: 11. The CDR3 extends over 16 amino acids. The CDR3 is CATHGTSGDKTYEQYF. CDR3 coding DNA: TGTGCCACTCATGGGACTAGCGGGGATAAAACCTACGAGCAGTACTTC.

This clonotype was observed a single time. V usage is TRBV6-1 and J usage is TRBJ1-2, with TRBD1 matching over 9 bases. The CDR3 loop spans 15 amino acids. Germline CDR1 MNHNS, CDR2 SASEGT. The V and J ends lost 6 bases and 7 bases, in that order; junction bases with no gene match: 12. CDR3 in DNA: TGTGCCAGCAGGGCTCCGGGACAGGGACCCTTTGGCTACACCTTC. This sequence encodes CASRAPGQGPFGYTF.